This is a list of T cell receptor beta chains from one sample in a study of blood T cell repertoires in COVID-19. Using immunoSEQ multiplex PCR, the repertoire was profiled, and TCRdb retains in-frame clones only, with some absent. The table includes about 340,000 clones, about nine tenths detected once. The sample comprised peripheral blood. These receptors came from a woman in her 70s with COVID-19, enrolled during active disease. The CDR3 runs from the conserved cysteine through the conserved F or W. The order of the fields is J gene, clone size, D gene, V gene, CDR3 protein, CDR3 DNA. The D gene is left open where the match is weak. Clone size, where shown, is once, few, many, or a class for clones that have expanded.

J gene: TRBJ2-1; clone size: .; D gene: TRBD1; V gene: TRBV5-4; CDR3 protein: CASSRGQGDNEQFF; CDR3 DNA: TGTGCCAGCAGCAGGGGACAGGGCGACAATGAGCAGTTCTTC
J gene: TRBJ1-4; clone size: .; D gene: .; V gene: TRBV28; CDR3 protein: CASSLVDEANEKLFF; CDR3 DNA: TGTGCCAGCAGTTTAGTAGACGAGGCTAATGAAAAACTGTTTTTT
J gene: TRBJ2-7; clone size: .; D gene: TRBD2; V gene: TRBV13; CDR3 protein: CASSSGLAVYEQYF; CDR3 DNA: TGTGCCAGCAGCTCTGGACTAGCAGTTTACGAGCAGTACTTC
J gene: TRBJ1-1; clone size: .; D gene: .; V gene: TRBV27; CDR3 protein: CASSLSSVMGHTEAFF; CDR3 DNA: TGTGCCAGCAGTTTATCAAGCGTGATGGGTCACACTGAAGCTTTCTTT
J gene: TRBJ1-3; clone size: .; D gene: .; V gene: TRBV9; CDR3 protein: CASSPTVGNTIYF; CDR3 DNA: TGTGCCAGCAGCCCTACGGTTGGAAACACCATATATTTT
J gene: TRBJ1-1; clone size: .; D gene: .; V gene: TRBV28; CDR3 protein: CASHFGGGAFF; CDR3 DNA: TGTGCCAGCCACTTCGGGGGGGGCGCTTTCTTT
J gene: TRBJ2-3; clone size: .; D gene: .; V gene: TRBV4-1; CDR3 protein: CASSPGAEDTQYF; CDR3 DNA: TGCGCCAGCAGCCCAGGGGCAGAAGATACGCAGTATTTT
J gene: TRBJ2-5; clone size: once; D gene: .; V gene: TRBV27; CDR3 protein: CASSLSTGYGTQYF; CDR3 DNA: TGTGCCAGCAGTTTATCTACAGGGTACGGGACCCAGTACTTC
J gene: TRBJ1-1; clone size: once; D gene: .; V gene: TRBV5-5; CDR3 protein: CASSFWLNTEAFF; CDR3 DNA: TGTGCCAGCAGCTTCTGGCTGAACACTGAAGCTTTCTTT
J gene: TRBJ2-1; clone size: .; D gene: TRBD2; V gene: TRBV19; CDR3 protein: CASSIGSPGGGRNEQFF; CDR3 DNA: TGTGCCAGTAGTATAGGCTCCCCGGGCGGGGGGAGGAATGAGCAGTTCTTC
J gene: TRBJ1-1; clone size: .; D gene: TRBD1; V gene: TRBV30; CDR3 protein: CAWDTTGGLYPLNTEAFF; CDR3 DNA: TGTGCCTGGGACACGACAGGGGGCCTATATCCGTTGAACACTGAAGCTTTCTTT
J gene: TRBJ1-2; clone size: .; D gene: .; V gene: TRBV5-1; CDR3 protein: CASSSTDTTNYGYTF; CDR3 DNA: TGCGCCAGCAGCTCCACGGACACCACTAACTATGGCTACACCTTC
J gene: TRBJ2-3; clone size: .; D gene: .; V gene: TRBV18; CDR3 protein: CASSPGPGADTQYF; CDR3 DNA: TGTGCCAGCTCACCAGGCCCCGGGGCAGATACGCAGTATTTT
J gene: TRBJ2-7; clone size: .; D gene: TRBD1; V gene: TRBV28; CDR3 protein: CASKWTGNYEQYF; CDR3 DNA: TGTGCCAGCAAATGGACAGGGAACTACGAGCAGTACTTC
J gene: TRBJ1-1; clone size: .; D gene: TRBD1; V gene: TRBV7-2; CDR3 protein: CASSSRGDRRKAFF; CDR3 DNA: TGTGCCAGCAGCTCCCGTGGGGACAGGCGTAAAGCTTTCTTT
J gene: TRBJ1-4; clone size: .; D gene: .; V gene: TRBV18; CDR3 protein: CASSRGTHEKLFF; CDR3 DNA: TGTGCCAGCTCCCGCGGGACTCATGAAAAACTGTTTTTT